This is a list of T cell receptor beta chains from one sample in a study of glioma-infiltrating T cells after dendritic cell vaccination. Data came from immunoSEQ multiplex PCR; TCRdb stores just in-frame clones and leaves some out. The sample includes about 76,000 clones, roughly 91% of them seen just once. The input for sequencing was blood, taken after dendritic cell vaccination. These receptors originate from a human donor with glioblastoma. Each CDR3 is given with its conserved first and last residue. A D gene is named only where the DNA matches it firmly.

V gene	J gene	D gene	CDR3 protein	CDR3 DNA
TRBV7-9	TRBJ2-2	.	CASTTTGANTGELFF	TGTGCCAGTACTACGACAGGAGCGAACACCGGGGAGCTGTTTTTT
TRBV15	TRBJ1-5	TRBD1	CATSGMGQASNQPQHF	TGTGCCACCAGCGGAATGGGACAGGCAAGCAATCAGCCCCAGCATTTT
TRBV7-6	TRBJ2-5	.	CASSLRGGWQETQYF	TGTGCCAGCAGCTTAAGGGGGGGGTGGCAAGAGACCCAGTACTTC
TRBV5-1	TRBJ1-4	.	CASSSYGGPEEKLFF	TGCGCCAGCAGCTCATACGGGGGGCCGGAGGAAAAACTGTTTTTT
TRBV11-3	TRBJ2-1	.	CASSPQDSNEQFF	TGTGCCAGCAGCCCCCAAGACAGCAATGAGCAGTTCTTC
TRBV6-5	TRBJ1-6	TRBD1	CASSNNRGNSPLHF	TGTGCCAGCAGTAATAACAGGGGGAATTCACCCCTCCACTTT
TRBV27	TRBJ2-5	TRBD1	CASSSPGQGETQYF	TGTGCCAGCAGTTCCCCGGGACAGGGGGAGACCCAGTACTTC
TRBV11-3	TRBJ1-1	TRBD1	CASSSGPGTGGFEAFF	TGTGCCAGCAGCTCGGGACCCGGGACAGGGGGCTTTGAAGCTTTCTTT
TRBV5-6	TRBJ1-4	TRBD1	CASSSTGVNEKLFF	TGTGCCAGCAGCTCGACAGGGGTCAATGAAAAACTGTTTTTT
TRBV7-2	TRBJ2-3	TRBD1	CASSQDRGGIGTQYF	TGTGCCAGCAGCCAAGACAGGGGGGGCATCGGTACGCAGTATTTT
TRBV5-1	TRBJ2-7	TRBD2	CASSTLASGSYEQYF	TGCGCCAGCAGCACTTTGGCTAGCGGCTCCTACGAGCAGTACTTC
TRBV6-1	TRBJ1-1	TRBD1	CASRDRRSEAFF	TGTGCCAGCCGGGACAGGAGATCTGAAGCTTTCTTT
TRBV29-1	TRBJ2-1	.	CSARRGARNEQFF	TGCAGCGCCCGACGGGGGGCCCGTAATGAGCAGTTCTTC
TRBV5-6	TRBJ2-7	.	CASSLSGAYEQYF	TGTGCCAGCAGCTTGTCAGGGGCCTACGAGCAGTACTTC